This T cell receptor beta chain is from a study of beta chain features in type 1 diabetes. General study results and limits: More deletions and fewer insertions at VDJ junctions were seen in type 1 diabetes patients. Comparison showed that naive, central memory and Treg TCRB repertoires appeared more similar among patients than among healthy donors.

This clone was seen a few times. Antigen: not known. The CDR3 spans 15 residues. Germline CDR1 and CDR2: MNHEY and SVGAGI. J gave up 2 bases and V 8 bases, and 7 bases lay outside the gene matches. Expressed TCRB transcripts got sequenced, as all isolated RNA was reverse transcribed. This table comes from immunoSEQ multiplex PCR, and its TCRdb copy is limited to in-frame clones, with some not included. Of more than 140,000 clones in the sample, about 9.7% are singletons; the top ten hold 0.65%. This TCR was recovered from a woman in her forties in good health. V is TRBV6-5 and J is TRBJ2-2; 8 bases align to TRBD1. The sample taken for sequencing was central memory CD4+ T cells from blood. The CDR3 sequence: CASAGTGPNTGELFF. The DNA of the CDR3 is TGTGCCAGCGCAGGGACAGGACCTAACACCGGGGAGCTGTTTTTT.